The present entry profiles one T cell receptor beta chain with its context. The antigen is unknown. Calling Graves' hyperthyroidism stable meant ophthalmopathy did not progress within 18 months. Patients aged 18 to 65 had newly diagnosed hyperthyroidism lasting under 2 months. Diagnoses used clinical symptoms, serum thyroxine and TRAb, thyroid ultrasound and orbital computed tomography. CDR3 length: 13 amino acids. Trimming left V 4 bases short and J 5 bases short, with 12 bases between. Germline-derived CDR1 and CDR2 are ENHRY and SYGVKD. TCR beta CDR3 region amplification was performed from RNA transcripts. First-round RT-PCR targeting the TCR CDR3 was performed with the HTBI primer set. TCRdb used MiXCR to reprocess the multiplex PCR reads, holding one entry per CDR3 protein. This table holds 300,000 to 400,000 distinct CDR3 sequences, 11% to 15% found once. The data derive from a study of T cells in Graves' hyperthyroidism and ophthalmopathy. Overall study findings and caveats: Onset of ophthalmopathy came a median roughly 6 months after the model predicted it.

Sequencing was done on a sample of blood. The chain couples TRBV10-3 to TRBJ2-7; D possibly matches TRBD1 or TRBD2 (5 bases each). The origin of this receptor is a woman younger than 45 with Graves' hyperthyroidism. In DNA, the CDR3 is TGTGCCATCAGTGGGGGGACCGGCCACGAGCAGTACTTC. Amino acid sequence: CAISGGTGHEQYF.